The 23 T cell receptor beta chains presented below share a single source sample, sequenced in a study of shared clonotypes between healthy human individuals. CD45RO-negative, CCR7-positively selected cells formed the naive CD8 fraction, excluding terminally differentiated effector memory CD45RA+ cells. This table comes from immunoSEQ multiplex PCR, and its TCRdb copy is limited to in-frame clones, with some not included. The data show 650,000 to 800,000 clones, 90% to 95% seen once. Sample: naive CD8+ T cells sorted from blood. These receptors came from a man aged 25 to 40 in good health.

This chain joins TRBV9 and TRBJ1-1; perhaps TRBD1 as D (5 bases). CDR1 and CDR2 (germline): SGDLS, YYNGEE. Trimming took off 3 bases at V and 7 bases at J, with 13 bases between the two ends. This CDR3 contains 13 residues. The CDR3, as DNA: TGTGCCAGCAGCGGCCAGGGACGAAATGAAGCTTTCTTT. Translation gives CASSGQGRNEAFF. Filled out from reference TRBV9 and TRBJ1-1, the complete variable domain reads DSGVTQTPKHLITATGQRVTLRCSPRSGDLSVYWYQQSLDQGLQFLIQYYNGEERAKGNILERFSAQQFPDLHSELNLSSLELGDSALYFCASSGQGRNEAFFGQGTRLTVV.

V usage is TRBV7-9 and J usage is TRBJ2-1; D is possibly TRBD1 or TRBD2 (5 bases each). V shed 6 bases and J shed 0 bases, with 12 bases lying between them. The germline CDR1 and CDR2 sequences are SEHNR and FQNEAQ (reference sequence). The CDR3 sequence is 15 residues long. In nucleotides, the CDR3 is TGTGCCAGCAGGCCGGGGCATAGCTCCTACAATGAGCAGTTCTTC. Its protein product is CASRPGHSSYNEQFF.

This chain connects TRBV10-3 to TRBJ2-7; D unclear. The CDR3 length is 13 residues. Trimming shortened V by 2 bases and J by 1 base, and 6 bases separated the two germline ends. Germline CDR1 reads ENHRY; CDR2 reads SYGVKD. The CDR3 spells CAISEAGSYEQYF. CDR3 bases: TGTGCCATCAGTGAGGCCGGGTCCTACGAGCAGTACTTC.

This clone was picked up one time. The V gene is TRBV5-6, the J gene TRBJ2-5; the D gene is possibly TRBD1 (5 bases). V dropped 0 bases and J dropped 1 base, with 10 bases sitting between them. Germline CDR1 is SGHDT and CDR2 is YYEEEE. The CDR3 is 15 amino acids. The CDR3 sequence is CASSLVAGLQETQYF. The CDR3 DNA sequence: TGTGCCAGCAGCTTGGTGGCAGGGCTCCAAGAGACCCAGTACTTC.

The genes are TRBV5-1 and TRBJ2-7, with D possibly being TRBD2 (5 bases). V was pared by 0 bases and J by 1 base, with 11 bases between. Germline CDR1 and CDR2: SGHRS and YFSETQ. The CDR3 is made up of 15 amino acids. The CDR3 bases are TGCGCCAGCAGCTTGGGGTCATGGGAGTCCTACGAGCAGTACTTC. This translates into CASSLGSWESYEQYF.

The V and J genes are TRBV6-1 and TRBJ2-1; TRBD2 matches 9 bases. The CDR3 totals 19 residues. V dropped 2 bases and J dropped 0; count of bases not matched to a gene: 11. Germline CDR1 and CDR2: MNHNS and SASEGT. The CDR3, as DNA: TGTGCCAGCAGTGAAAGGGGTCTAGCGGGACTAAGCTCCTACAATGAGCAGTTCTTC. Translation gives CASSERGLAGLSSYNEQFF.

This clone was seen only once. The chain couples TRBV29-1 to TRBJ2-7, with D perhaps TRBD1 or TRBD2 (5 bases each). This CDR3 contains 13 residues. The germline gives CDR1 SQVTM, CDR2 ANQGSEA. V lost 5 bases to trimming and J lost 3 bases, with 14 bases between them. CDR3 loop: CSVLGTTDYEQYF. In nucleotides, the CDR3 is TGCAGCGTTCTCGGGACGACCGACTACGAGCAGTACTTC.

This chain joins TRBV6-6 and TRBJ2-5; D is uncertain. The CDR3 has 15 amino acids. Trimming pared 4 bases from V and 4 bases from J, leaving 16 bases between. Germline CDR1 MNHNY, CDR2 SVGAGI (reference sequence). CDR3: CASSSPDPKGETQYF. The CDR3 bases are TGTGCCAGCAGTTCCCCTGACCCTAAAGGAGAGACCCAGTACTTC.

About this clone itself: Additional DNA sequences in this sample encode the identical CDR3. V gene TRBV13 combines with J gene TRBJ2-2; D gene unclear. The length of the CDR3 is 11 residues. Germline V gene sequence: CDR1 PRHDT, CDR2 FYEKMQ (reference sequence). The V gene lost 5 bases and the J gene lost 9 bases, with 7 bases spanning the gap. CDR3 nucleotide sequence: TGTGCCAGCAGCCTGGGGAGGGAGCTGTTTTTT. Translated: CASSLGRELFF.

This clone showed up just a few times. The chain is built from TRBV19 and TRBJ1-2; D ambiguous. The CDR3 consists of 15 residues. Per the germline V gene, CDR1 is LNHDA and CDR2 is SQIVND (reference sequence). Between the trimmed V and J ends, which lost 0 bases and 1 base, there was a span of 9 bases. CDR3 in DNA: TGTGCCAGTAGTATAGAGGGATTCCTTAACTATGGCTACACCTTC. It specifies CASSIEGFLNYGYTF.

This rearrangement joins TRBV27 to TRBJ2-3; TRBD2 agrees at 9 bases. With V trimmed by 5 bases and J by 2 bases, 8 bases remained unmatched. Germline-derived CDR1 and CDR2 are MNHEY and SMNVEV (reference sequence). CDR3 length: 16 residues. The CDR3 spells CASSTRLAEYTDTQYF. In DNA, the CDR3 is TGTGCCAGCAGTACCCGACTAGCGGAGTACACAGATACGCAGTATTTT.

The chain couples TRBV5-4 to TRBJ1-3; D may be TRBD1 (6 bases). Trimming took off 4 bases at V and 4 bases at J, with 21 bases between the two ends. CDR1 SGHNT and CDR2 YYREEE come from the germline V gene (reference sequence). This CDR3 is 17 amino acids long. CDR3 coding DNA: TGTGCCAGCAGCCCTTATCCCGGGACAACTGGGGGAAACACCATATATTTT. It codes for CASSPYPGTTGGNTIYF.

The CDR3 reads CASSVHTSYEQYF. For the CDR3, the DNA is TGTGCCAGCAGTGTGCACACCTCCTACGAGCAGTACTTC. The chain has TRBV2 and TRBJ2-7, with D uncertain. Germline V gene lookup returns CDR1 SNHLY and CDR2 FYNNEI. This CDR3 is 13 amino acids long. The V end lost 4 bases, the J end lost 0 bases, and 7 bases lay between the germline ends.

The V gene is TRBV7-7, the J gene TRBJ2-7, with D possibly matching TRBD1 (5 bases). Trimming left V 2 bases short and J 4 bases short, with 9 bases between. Germline loops: CDR1 SSHAT, CDR2 FNYEAQ (reference sequence). This CDR3 spans 13 amino acids. The CDR3 DNA follows: TGTGCCAGCAGCTTATGGCAGGGATACGAGCAGTACTTC. Amino acids: CASSLWQGYEQYF.

The rearrangement links TRBV5-5 to TRBJ2-7; tentatively, D is TRBD1 or TRBD2 (6 bases each). The V end was cut by 0 bases, the J end by 1 base, with 11 bases between. Germline V lookup: CDR1 SGHKS, CDR2 YYEKEE (reference sequence). The CDR3 spans 15 residues. This CDR3 reads CASSLGQGRSYEQYF. CDR3 nucleotides: TGTGCCAGCAGCTTGGGGCAGGGGAGGTCCTACGAGCAGTACTTC.

V gene TRBV15 combines with J gene TRBJ2-3; D gene ambiguous. The CDR3 loop spans 17 amino acids. Germline-derived CDR1 and CDR2 are LNHNV and YYDKDF (reference sequence). Trimming cost V 5 bases and J 2 bases, with 20 bases left between them. CDR3 in DNA: TGTGCCACCAGCCGGAAATTACTACCAACAACCACAGATACGCAGTATTTT. It translates to CATSRKLLPTTTDTQYF.

Points on this clone: This sample includes further DNA sequences coding for the same CDR3. This chain joins TRBV7-9 and TRBJ2-7, with TRBD2 identical over 8 bases. V gave up 5 bases and J gave up 2 bases; unmatched junction bases: 8. The germline gives CDR1 SEHNR, CDR2 FQNEAQ (reference sequence). The CDR3 is 15 residues long. DNA of the CDR3: TGTGCCAGCAGCCGCACTAGCGGTCCCCCCTACGAGCAGTACTTC. Protein: CASSRTSGPPYEQYF.

This CDR3 reads CATQGIGTSGSLPPTNEQFF. CDR3 coding DNA: TGTGCCACACAGGGTATCGGGACTAGCGGGTCCCTCCCCCCAACGAATGAGCAGTTCTTC. The chain uses TRBV28 and TRBJ2-1, with 12 bases identical to TRBD2. The CDR3 extends over 20 amino acids. V shed 10 bases, J shed 7 bases, and the junction held 26 bases outside the gene matches. CDR1 is MDHEN and CDR2 is SYDVKM in the germline V gene.

The V gene is TRBV7-9, the J gene TRBJ1-3; D unresolved. V was clipped by 5 bases and J by 2 bases, with 7 bases between them. Germline V gene sequence: CDR1 SEHNR, CDR2 FQNEAQ (reference sequence). The CDR3 spans 13 residues. The CDR3 here is CASSTFTGNTIYF. The DNA for the CDR3 is TGTGCCAGCAGCACCTTTACTGGAAACACCATATATTTT.

As regards this clone: The same CDR3 also results from other DNA sequences found in this sample. The chain carries TRBV29-1 and TRBJ1-1; 11 bases fit TRBD1. Germline V gene lookup returns CDR1 SQVTM and CDR2 ANQGSEA. The CDR3 length is 13 residues. With 4 bases clipped from V and 4 bases from J, the junction kept 2 bases outside the gene matches. CDR3 nucleotides: TGCAGCGTTGTGGACAGGGGGCGCACTGAAGCTTTCTTT. It specifies CSVVDRGRTEAFF.

V and J are TRBV28 and TRBJ2-1; 7 bases agree with TRBD2. The length of the CDR3 is 22 residues. CDR1 is MDHEN and CDR2 is SYDVKM in the germline V gene. The junction had 27 bases not matched to a gene; V was cut back by 7 bases and J by 0 bases. CDR3 residues: CASTKPPRGLPQMDSSYNEQFF. Written as DNA, the CDR3 is TGTGCCAGCACCAAACCCCCTAGGGGACTACCCCAGATGGATAGCTCCTACAATGAGCAGTTCTTC. Supplemented by reference TRBV28 and TRBJ2-1, the full variable domain reads DVKVTQSSRYLVKRTGEKVFLECVQDMDHENMFWYRQDPGLGLRLIYFSYDVKMKEKGDIPEGYSVSREKKERFSLILESASTNQTSMYLCASTKPPRGLPQMDSSYNEQFFGPGTRLTVL.

The chain carries TRBV21-1 and TRBJ2-1; the D call of TRBD2 is as the table states it, not checked on the DNA. TRBV21-1 is a pseudogene. This CDR3 has 14 residues. Here the CDR3 reads CASSKPGGPYEQFF. The CDR3 DNA reads as TGTGCCAGCAGCAAACCGGGAGGGCCCTATGAGCAGTTCTTC.

CDR3 in DNA: TGTGCCTGGAGTGTTGGAACAGTTAATGAAAAACTGTTTTTT. Translation gives CAWSVGTVNEKLFF. The V call is TRBV30, the J call TRBJ1-4; no definite D call. Germline CDR1 reads GTSNPN; CDR2 reads SVGIG (reference sequence). V lost 0 bases and J 4 bases, leaving 9 bases between the germline ends. The CDR3 loop spans 14 amino acids.